Following are 26 T cell receptor beta chains from one sample sequenced in a study of vaccination effects on CD4 cells after COVID-19. Before sequencing, viral peptide pools were used by the ViraFEST assay to expand antigen-specific CD4+ T cells. Isolation of CD4+ T cells took place after less than 12 days of culture. Between March and December 2020, the person had a SARS-CoV-2 infection that PCR confirmed. The table came from immunoSEQ multiplex PCR; TCRdb's copy has only in-frame clones and leaves some out. The data show about 25,000 clones, more than 70% seen once. These receptors have no identified antigens. The sample consisted of CD4+ T cells from PBMCs cultured with SARS-CoV-2 spike peptides, taken before COVID-19 vaccination. These receptors were taken from a human donor who had a prior SARS-CoV-2 infection.

V usage is TRBV5-1 and J usage is TRBJ2-5, with 11 bases that match TRBD2. With V trimmed by 8 bases and J by 4 bases, 4 bases remained unmatched. Germline assignment: CDR1 SGHRS and CDR2 YFSETQ. The CDR3 loop spans 13 amino acids. The CDR3 is CASSGGALETQYF. CDR3 nucleotides: TGCGCCAGTAGCGGGGGGGCGTTAGAGACCCAGTACTTC. The variable domain in full, completed from reference TRBV5-1 and TRBJ2-5, reads KAGVTQTPRYLIKTRGQQVTLSCSPISGHRSVSWYQQTPGQGLQFLFEYFSETQRNKGNFPGRFSGRQFSNSRSEMNVSTLELGDSALYLCASSGGALETQYFGPGTRLLVL.

In this sample, this clone turned up once. The CDR3 DNA reads TGTGCCAGCAGTGAAGCCGGGTGGGCTGTTGCAACTAATGAAAAACTGTTTTTT. Translated, it gives CASSEAGWAVATNEKLFF. The rearrangement uses TRBV6-1 and TRBJ1-4; D not resolved. The CDR3 has 18 amino acids. The V end lost 0 bases, the J end lost 0 bases, and 14 bases lay between the germline ends. Germline CDR1 and CDR2: MNHNS and SASEGT.

This chain joins TRBV4-1 and TRBJ1-4; TRBD1 aligns across 7 bases. The germline CDR1 and CDR2 sequences are MGHRA and YSYEKL. The CDR3 covers 14 residues. V was pared by 4 bases and J by 4 bases, with 3 bases of the junction left unmatched. Here the CDR3 DNA reads TGCGCCAGCAGCCTCCGGGACAGTAATGAAAAACTGTTTTTT. Protein product: CASSLRDSNEKLFF.

This clone occurred a few times. The chain employs TRBV4-2 and TRBJ1-1; 12 bases map to TRBD1. V was clipped by 8 bases and J by 12 bases; unmatched bases: 13. This CDR3 contains 14 residues. From germline, CDR1 is LGHNA and CDR2 YNFKEQ. The CDR3 DNA reads TGTGCCAGCTCCCTTCCCGGGACAGGGGGCATGTCTTTCTTT. This encodes CASSLPGTGGMSFF.

This clone was detected a few times. The V and J genes are TRBV3-1 (or the pseudogene TRBV3-2) and TRBJ1-6; D gene ambiguous. This CDR3 contains 16 residues. V was shortened by 4 bases and J by 7 bases, with 17 bases between the two germline ends. CDR1 and CDR2 from the germline V gene are LGHDT and YNNKEL (reference sequence). The CDR3 bases are TGTGCCAGCAGCCCTCCGGGAGTTAGGAGAAATTCACCCCTCCACTTT. Translating gives CASSPPGVRRNSPLHF.

A few counts support this clone. V gene TRBV2 combines with J gene TRBJ1-1; 8 bases line up with TRBD1. Trimming took 6 bases from V and 5 from J; bases not matched to a gene: 8. Germline V gene sequence: CDR1 SNHLY, CDR2 FYNNEI. The CDR3 totals 14 residues. This CDR3 is CASRDRVLTTEAFF. The CDR3 DNA follows: TGTGCCAGCAGGGACAGGGTGCTTACAACTGAAGCTTTCTTT. Drawing the rest from reference TRBV2 and TRBJ1-1, the complete variable domain is EPEVTQTPSHQVTQMGQEVILRCVPISNHLYFYWYRQILGQKVEFLVSFYNNEISEKSEIFDDQFSVERPDGSNFTLKIRSTKLEDSAMYFCASRDRVLTTEAFFGQGTRLTVV.

This clone was counted between two and nine times. This chain links TRBV6-5 with TRBJ1-6; D is unclear. The germline V gene has CDR1 MNHEY and CDR2 SVGAGI. CDR3 length: 12 residues. The V end was cut by 7 bases, the J end by 9 bases, with 10 bases between. The CDR3 DNA reads as TGTGCCAGCATGAAGTCGGTTTCACCCCTCCACTTT. Its protein product is CASMKSVSPLHF.

The V gene is TRBV1, the J gene TRBJ1-3. TRBV1 is termed a pseudogene. The CDR3 sequence is 15 residues long. CDR3 loop: CTSSPVVHSGNTIYF. The CDR3, as DNA: TGCACCAGCAGCCCCGTAGTTCACTCTGGAAACACCATATATTTT.

This chain joins TRBV10-3 and TRBJ2-2, with D unclear. V lost 5 bases to trimming and J lost 7 bases, with 17 bases between them. The CDR3 totals 15 residues. Germline V gene data show CDR1 as ENHRY and CDR2 as SYGVKD. The DNA for the CDR3 is TGTGCCATCAGTTCCCCGTGGCCCCGCGGCGGGGAGCTGTTTTTT. Translated, it gives CAISSPWPRGGELFF.

The rearrangement links TRBV4-2 to TRBJ1-2, with 10 bases matching TRBD1. The germline V gene has CDR1 LGHNA and CDR2 YNFKEQ. V shed 8 bases and J 8 bases; nucleotides not matched to a gene: 14. This CDR3 contains 15 residues. CDR3 nucleotide sequence: TGTGCCAGCGACCCGACCGGGACAGGGGTGGAGGGCTACACCTTC. Translated: CASDPTGTGVEGYTF.

This chain joins TRBV7-6 and TRBJ2-2, with 7 bases that match TRBD1. V was pared by 8 bases and J by 0 bases, with 6 bases of the junction left unmatched. The CDR3 contains 15 residues. The germline V gene has CDR1 SGHVS and CDR2 FNYEAQ. In DNA form, the CDR3 reads TGTGCCAGCGGAAAGGGGGCCTCGAACACCGGGGAGCTGTTTTTT. Its protein product is CASGKGASNTGELFF. Drawing the rest from reference TRBV7-6 and TRBJ2-2, the complete variable domain is GAGVSQSPRYKVTKRGQDVALRCDPISGHVSLYWYRQALGQGPEFLTYFNYEAQQDKSGLPNDRFSAERPEGSISTLTIQRTEQRDSAMYRCASGKGASNTGELFFGEGSRLTVL.

The rearrangement joins TRBV5-8 to TRBJ1-2, with 8 bases that match TRBD1. V lost 3 bases to trimming and J lost 7 bases; unmatched junction nucleotides: 8. The CDR3 length is 14 residues. The germline CDR1 and CDR2 sequences are SGHTS and YDEGEE. CDR3 coding DNA: TGTGCCAGCAGCTACCGGACAGGGAGGGTTGGCTACACCTTC. Translated, it gives CASSYRTGRVGYTF.

The chain recombines TRBV7-3 with TRBJ2-2; a weak D match, TRBD2 (5 bases). The CDR3 runs 14 residues. Germline V CDR1 and CDR2: SGHTA, FQGTGA. V was clipped by 5 bases and J by 6 bases, with 13 bases between them. The DNA of the CDR3 is TGTGCCAGCAGCCCCCTCGGGGTGGCCGGGGAGCTGTTTTTT. Translating it yields CASSPLGVAGELFF.

This rearrangement joins TRBV6-6 to TRBJ1-1; 7 nucleotides match TRBD1. CDR1 is MNHNY and CDR2 is SVGAGI in the germline V gene (reference sequence). The CDR3 length is 18 residues. The J segment lost 0 bases and the V segment lost 5 bases, leaving 15 bases of the junction unmatched. The CDR3 bases are TGTGCCAGCAGTCCCTCTATCGGGAGGGGGACAGTGAACACTGAAGCTTTCTTT. Residues: CASSPSIGRGTVNTEAFF.

This sequence joins TRBV7-9 and TRBJ2-5; 9 nucleotides agree with TRBD2. The CDR3 is made up of 16 amino acids. Germline V lookup: CDR1 SEHNR, CDR2 FQNEAQ (reference sequence). V trimming: 2 bases; J trimming: 4 bases; junction bases outside the gene matches: 8. Here the CDR3 reads CASSLYVAGVGETQYF. Written as DNA, the CDR3 is TGTGCCAGCAGCTTATATGTAGCGGGGGTCGGAGAGACCCAGTACTTC.

The V call is TRBV27, the J call TRBJ1-1, with 10 bases that match TRBD1. V dropped 4 bases and J dropped 3; count of bases not matched to a gene: 11. The CDR3 is 17 amino acids. Germline V gives CDR1 MNHEY, CDR2 SMNVEV (reference sequence). In nucleotides, the CDR3 is TGTGCCAGCAGTTCGCGAAATCCGGACAGGGGGTACACTGAAGCTTTCTTT. Its protein is CASSSRNPDRGYTEAFF.

This clone was counted a single time. The chain uses TRBV6-2 or TRBV6-3 and TRBJ2-7; no clear D. V was shortened by 0 bases and J by 3 bases, with 12 bases between the two germline ends. This CDR3 is built from 15 residues. Germline CDR1 reads MNHEY; CDR2 reads SVGEGT. In DNA form, the CDR3 reads TGTGCCAGCAGTTACTCTATATCGACCGACTACGAGCAGTACTTC. Translated: CASSYSISTDYEQYF.

The chain employs TRBV5-4 and TRBJ1-3, with 12 bases fitting TRBD1. The V segment lost 3 bases and the J segment 7 bases; nucleotides outside the gene matches: 8. Germline-derived CDR1 and CDR2 are SGHNT and YYREEE (reference sequence). The CDR3 is made up of 16 amino acids. CDR3 in amino acids: CASSSHPGQGANTIYF. The CDR3 DNA follows: TGTGCCAGCAGCTCTCATCCGGGACAGGGGGCCAACACCATATATTTT.

J is TRBJ1-6 and V is TRBV25-1, with TRBD1 identical over 7 bases. The V and J ends lost 2 bases and 7 bases, in that order; junction bases with no gene match: 2. Germline V CDR1 and CDR2: MGHDK, SYGVNS. This CDR3 region has 14 residues. CDR3 DNA sequence: TGTGCCAGCAGTGAACAGGGGGTAAATTCACCCCTCCACTTT. Its protein is CASSEQGVNSPLHF.

The V call is TRBV29-1, the J call TRBJ2-3; D is perhaps TRBD1 or TRBD2 (5 bases each). Germline CDR1 reads SQVTM; CDR2 reads ANQGSEA. This CDR3 has 16 residues. The ends were cut back, 8 bases at V and 1 base at J, with 22 bases in the middle. DNA for the CDR3: TGCAGCACCCGAGGTTCCTGGGACCCTGGCACAGATACGCAGTATTTT. This gives the protein CSTRGSWDPGTDTQYF.

This clone has only a few counts. This sequence joins TRBV7-6 and TRBJ1-5, with TRBD1 identical over 11 bases. Germline loops: CDR1 SGHVS, CDR2 FNYEAQ. CDR3 length: 18 amino acids. V lost 5 bases to trimming and J lost 0 bases; unmatched junction nucleotides: 9. The CDR3 region is CASSPGTGGPYSNQPQHF. The CDR3 DNA follows: TGTGCCAGCAGCCCCGGGACAGGGGGACCCTATAGCAATCAGCCCCAGCATTTT.

The genes are TRBV2 and TRBJ1-2; D remains unclear. Germline V CDR1 and CDR2: SNHLY, FYNNEI. The CDR3 length is 13 residues. V lost 5 bases and J 2 bases, leaving 9 bases between the germline ends. In DNA form, the CDR3 reads TGTGCCAGCAGTCTCGGTCAGAACTATGGCTACACCTTC. This translates into CASSLGQNYGYTF.

The CDR3 protein is CASSPGQALYNEQFF. The CDR3 DNA sequence: TGTGCCAGCTCACCCGGACAGGCCCTCTACAATGAGCAGTTCTTC. The rearrangement joins TRBV18 to TRBJ2-1, with 7 bases lining up with TRBD1. CDR3 size: 15 residues. Germline lookup yields CDR1 KGHSH and CDR2 LQKENI. J gave up 3 bases and V 3 bases, and 5 bases lay outside the gene matches.

This clone was recorded once. The chain links TRBV15 to TRBJ2-7; 8 positions match TRBD2. Germline CDR1 reads LNHNV; CDR2 reads YYDKDF (reference sequence). This CDR3 spans 15 amino acids. V lost 0 bases to trimming and J lost 3 bases; unmatched junction nucleotides: 4. This chain's CDR3 is CATSRDPGRDYEQYF. CDR3 DNA: TGTGCCACCAGCAGAGATCCCGGGAGGGACTACGAGCAGTACTTC.

The rearrangement uses TRBV6-2 or TRBV6-3 and TRBJ1-4, with a possible D match to TRBD1 (6 bases). The V gene's germline CDR1 is MNHEY and CDR2 SVGEGT. Trimming cost V 6 bases and J 7 bases, with 15 bases left between them. CDR3 length: 14 residues. This CDR3 is CASSPQGSGEKLFF. The CDR3 bases are TGTGCCAGCAGCCCACAGGGTTCTGGTGAAAAACTGTTTTTT.

Here the CDR3 reads CASRRGLWSNEQYF. In nucleotides, the CDR3 is TGTGCCAGCAGACGTGGACTATGGAGTAACGAGCAGTACTTC. The gene calls are TRBV5-6 and TRBJ2-7; a weak D match, TRBD2 (6 bases). Trimming pared 5 bases from V and 5 bases from J, leaving 17 bases between. Germline-derived CDR1 and CDR2 are SGHDT and YYEEEE. The CDR3 spans 14 residues.